This T cell receptor (beta chain) was captured in a study of cytomegalovirus exposure and HLA in healthy donors. Study-wide points: In the roughly 120 validation repertoires, a later analysis found that first-cohort TCR clusters tended to co-occur.

Details on this clone: Its antigen is not identified.

The CDR3 spans 14 residues. The germline CDR1 and CDR2 sequences are SNHLY and FYNNEI. V was trimmed by 1 base and J by 1 base, leaving 7 bases between them. Using immunoSEQ multiplex PCR, the repertoire was profiled, and TCRdb retains in-frame clones only, with some absent. The sample lists about 150,000 clones; 90% were seen once. Specimen: PBMCs. This rearrangement joins TRBV2 to TRBJ1-1; the D is unclear. The source is a young woman in good health and CMV-seropositive. The CDR3 DNA reads as TGTGCCAGCAGTGAAGTGCGGCCGAACACTGAAGCTTTCTTT. Protein: CASSEVRPNTEAFF.